The 31 T cell receptor beta chains presented below share a single source sample, sequenced in a study of OX40 agonist ivuxolimab in advanced cancers. Sequencing used immunoSEQ multiplex PCR; TCRdb keeps in-frame clones, though not all of them. The repertoire holds 130,000 or so clones, just over 90% seen once, with roughly 1% in the top ten. The sample was CD4+ or CD8+ T cells sorted from blood, taken in a trial of the OX40 agonist ivuxolimab. The receptors stem from an adult with an advanced solid tumor such as melanoma, head and neck, liver or kidney cancer.

The chain employs TRBV11-2 and TRBJ2-3; a possible D gene is TRBD2 (7 bases). CDR3 length: 19 residues. Germline CDR1 SGHAT, CDR2 FQNNGV. V was trimmed by 0 bases and J by 1 base, leaving 20 bases between them. The CDR3 region is CASSLERAGTFYRTDTQYF. The CDR3 DNA follows: TGTGCCAGCAGCTTAGAACGAGCGGGGACATTTTATCGCACAGATACGCAGTATTTT.

The chain links TRBV23-1 to TRBJ2-5, with D tentatively TRBD2 (5 bases). TRBV23-1 is an ORF, and what it does is uncertain. The V and J ends lost 1 base and 4 bases respectively, with 13 bases between them. This CDR3 has 15 residues. The CDR3: CASSQLLVLGETQYF. In nucleotides, the CDR3 is TGCGCCAGCAGTCAATTACTAGTTTTAGGAGAGACCCAGTACTTC.

The chain links TRBV7-2 to TRBJ1-3; no firm D call. CDR1 SGHTA and CDR2 FQGNSA come from the germline V gene. V lost 1 base, J lost 0 bases, and 19 bases lay in between. The CDR3 runs 19 residues. CDR3 amino acids: CASSLGVYRAESSGNTIYF. CDR3 DNA: TGTGCCAGCAGCTTAGGGGTTTATAGGGCTGAGAGCTCTGGAAACACCATATATTTT.

The CDR3 bases are TGTGCCAGTAGTAGGGGACAGAACTATGGCTACACCTTC. It encodes CASSRGQNYGYTF. The genes are TRBV19 and TRBJ1-2; the match to TRBD1 covers 7 bases. Looked up from germline, CDR1 is LNHDA and CDR2 is SQIVND (reference sequence). The junction had 1 base not matched to a gene; V was cut back by 4 bases and J by 2 bases. The CDR3 covers 13 residues.

The sample holds a few counts of this clone. The chain links TRBV29-1 to TRBJ2-7; the match to TRBD1 covers 9 bases. J lost 5 bases, V lost 4 bases, and 6 bases had no gene match. The CDR3 is 13 residues long. The germline V gene has CDR1 SQVTM and CDR2 ANQGSEA. CDR3 sequence reads: CSVGDRGGNEQYF. In nucleotides, the CDR3 is TGCAGCGTTGGAGACAGGGGGGGGAACGAGCAGTACTTC.

The V call is TRBV28, the J call TRBJ1-1; no clear D. The CDR3 has 15 residues. CDR1 and CDR2 (germline): MDHEN, SYDVKM. V was pared by 5 bases and J by 4 bases, with 17 bases between. The CDR3 DNA follows: TGTGCCAGCAGTGCCTACCCATCACGAGGCACTGAAGCTTTCTTT. Its translation is CASSAYPSRGTEAFF.

The chain recombines TRBV9 with TRBJ1-2; D is unclear. Trimming took off 0 bases at V and 9 bases at J, with 18 bases between the two ends. Germline CDR1 reads SGDLS; CDR2 reads YYNGEE. The CDR3 is made up of 15 amino acids. CDR3 region: CASSVEIADFESYTF. The CDR3 DNA reads TGTGCCAGCAGCGTAGAAATCGCTGACTTCGAGAGCTACACCTTC.

The V gene is TRBV4-1, the J gene TRBJ2-7; tentative D call: TRBD2 (6 bases). CDR1 MGHRA and CDR2 YSYEKL come from the germline V gene. V was cut by 2 bases and J by 3 bases, with 14 bases left in between. This CDR3 spans 15 amino acids. DNA of the CDR3: TGCGCCAGCAGCCAAACCCTCCAGGGAGGCTACGAGCAGTACTTC. This sequence encodes CASSQTLQGGYEQYF.

The V call is TRBV5-4, the J call TRBJ2-2; D unresolved. Per germline, CDR1 SGHNT and CDR2 YYREEE (reference sequence). The CDR3 runs 15 residues. The germline V and J ends were trimmed by 3 bases and 2 bases, with 11 bases remaining between them. The CDR3 spells CASSSPLFNTGELFF. The CDR3 nucleotides are TGTGCCAGCAGCTCACCCCTCTTTAACACCGGGGAGCTGTTTTTT. The whole variable domain, filled in from reference TRBV5-4 and TRBJ2-2, reads ETGVTQSPTHLIKTRGQQVTLRCSSQSGHNTVSWYQQALGQGPQFIFQYYREEENGRGNFPPRFSGLQFPNYSSELNVNALELDDSALYLCASSSPLFNTGELFFGEGSRLTVL.

Only a few counts were recorded for this clone. The chain recombines TRBV5-1 with TRBJ1-3; D remains unclear. Trimming cost V 1 base and J 2 bases, with 19 bases left between them. The CDR3 runs 18 residues. Germline loops: CDR1 SGHRS, CDR2 YFSETQ. The CDR3 spells CASSLNSVGPTAGNTIYF. Here the CDR3 DNA reads TGCGCCAGCAGCTTGAACTCCGTGGGCCCCACCGCTGGAAACACCATATATTTT.

The chain carries TRBV6-5 and TRBJ1-1, with D hard to call. V gave up 6 bases and J gave up 4 bases, with 12 bases separating them. Germline V gene lookup returns CDR1 MNHEY and CDR2 SVGAGI. The CDR3 contains 13 residues. The DNA for the CDR3 is TGTGCCAGCAGCCACAAACGAGGCACTGAAGCTTTCTTT. Protein: CASSHKRGTEAFF.

The rearrangement joins TRBV5-1 to TRBJ2-1; D is undetermined. V was pared by 2 bases and J by 4 bases, with 10 bases between. This CDR3 has 14 residues. Germline assignment: CDR1 SGHRS and CDR2 YFSETQ. The CDR3 loop reads CASSLESAYNEQFF. In DNA form, the CDR3 reads TGCGCCAGCAGCTTAGAGTCAGCTTACAATGAGCAGTTCTTC.

The chain links TRBV29-1 to TRBJ1-1; tentatively, D is TRBD1 (5 bases). Germline V gene lookup returns CDR1 SQVTM and CDR2 ANQGSEA. V lost 4 bases, J lost 5 bases, and 14 bases lay in between. This CDR3 region has 13 residues. The CDR3 is CSVVRGVGTEAFF. Written as DNA, the CDR3 is TGCAGCGTTGTAAGGGGAGTGGGGACTGAAGCTTTCTTT.

This chain uses TRBV10-2 with TRBJ2-4; D remains ambiguous. Germline loops: CDR1 WSHSY, CDR2 SAAADI. Between the trimmed V and J ends, which lost 5 bases and 6 bases, there was a span of 11 bases. CDR3 length: 13 residues. This chain's CDR3 is CASSPDPRNIQYF. The CDR3 DNA follows: TGCGCCAGCAGTCCCGACCCTAGAAACATTCAGTACTTC.

The V call is TRBV25-1, the J call TRBJ1-1; D is uncertain. The CDR3 runs to 14 residues. Looked up from germline, CDR1 is MGHDK and CDR2 is SYGVNS. V was shortened by 2 bases and J by 4 bases, with 11 bases between the two germline ends. The CDR3 is CASSEGWLGTEAFF. The CDR3, as DNA: TGTGCCAGCAGTGAAGGGTGGTTGGGCACTGAAGCTTTCTTT. The full variable domain, in which reference TRBV25-1 and TRBJ1-1 provide the parts outside the CDR3, is EADIYQTPRYLVIGTGKKITLECSQTMGHDKMYWYQQDPGMELHLIHYSYGVNSTEKGDLSSESTVSRIRTEHFPLTLESARPSHTSQYLCASSEGWLGTEAFFGQGTRLTVV.

The genes are TRBV2 and TRBJ2-7, with 12 positions matching TRBD2. This CDR3 contains 15 residues. CDR1 is SNHLY and CDR2 is FYNNEI in the germline V gene. Trimming took 4 bases from V and 12 from J; bases not matched to a gene: 13. CDR3 region: CASSGALAGGRRGYF. CDR3 nucleotides: TGTGCCAGCAGTGGTGCCCTAGCGGGAGGGCGCCGGGGGTACTTC.

The chain joins TRBV14 to TRBJ2-7, with D unresolved. This CDR3 contains 12 residues. Trimming stripped 4 bases from V and 10 bases from J, with 14 bases between. The V gene's germline CDR1 is SGHDN and CDR2 FVKESK. The CDR3 is CASSPLSSLQYF. The CDR3 DNA is TGTGCCAGCAGCCCTTTATCCTCCTTACAGTACTTC. The full variable domain, rest sourced from reference TRBV14 and TRBJ2-7, is EAGVTQFPSHSVIEKGQTVTLRCDPISGHDNLYWYRRVMGKEIKFLLHFVKESKQDESGMPNNRFLAERTGGTYSTLKVQPAELEDSGVYFCASSPLSSLQYFGPGTRLTVT.

This clone appeared a single time. The J gene is TRBJ2-5, the V gene TRBV5-4, with TRBD1 identical over 9 bases. V lost 4 bases and J lost 3; bases outside the gene matches: 4. This CDR3 spans 14 amino acids. Germline lookup yields CDR1 SGHNT and CDR2 YYREEE (reference sequence). CDR3 region: CASSQQGAEETQYF. In DNA form, the CDR3 reads TGTGCCAGCAGCCAACAGGGGGCGGAAGAGACCCAGTACTTC.

This chain joins TRBV10-3 and TRBJ2-5, with 8 nucleotides matching TRBD1. V shed 6 bases and J 1 base; nucleotides not matched to a gene: 1. Germline V gene data show CDR1 as ENHRY and CDR2 as SYGVKD. This CDR3 is built from 13 residues. CDR3 bases: TGTGCCATCAGCGGACAGGGCCAAGAGACCCAGTACTTC. This gives the protein CAISGQGQETQYF.

The chain employs TRBV5-1 and TRBJ2-3; D is unclear. The V and J ends lost 6 bases and 5 bases respectively, with 13 bases between them. Germline lookup yields CDR1 SGHRS and CDR2 YFSETQ. The length of the CDR3 is 13 residues. CDR3 in DNA: TGCGCCAGCATTAAAAGGTCGGGAGATACGCAGTATTTT. Protein product: CASIKRSGDTQYF.

The count of this clone is one. The chain links TRBV5-4 to TRBJ1-6; D unresolved. Trimming took 0 bases from V and 10 from J, leaving 8 bases between them. The CDR3 runs 13 residues. Germline V CDR1 and CDR2: SGHNT, YYREEE (reference sequence). The DNA of the CDR3 is TGTGCCAGCAGCTTGGGCGGGAAGTCACCCCTCCACTTT. Protein product: CASSLGGKSPLHF.

This chain uses TRBV28 with TRBJ2-4; either TRBD1 or TRBD2 may supply D (6 bases each). The germline CDR1 and CDR2 sequences are MDHEN and SYDVKM. The CDR3 covers 16 residues. Trimming removed 2 bases from V and 0 bases from J, with 11 bases in between. The CDR3 loop is CASSLGGTLAKNIQYF. The CDR3 DNA is TGTGCCAGCAGTTTAGGGGGGACATTAGCCAAAAACATTCAGTACTTC.

The V and J genes are TRBV10-3 and TRBJ2-1; TRBD2 might be the D (5 bases). This CDR3 spans 13 amino acids. Germline V gene data show CDR1 as ENHRY and CDR2 as SYGVKD. V shed 5 bases and J shed 7 bases, with 12 bases lying between them. CDR3 bases: TGTGCCATCAGTTTCGACTACCTGAATGAGCAGTTCTTC. Its protein is CAISFDYLNEQFF.

The chain recombines TRBV4-3 with TRBJ2-1; a possible D gene is TRBD1 (6 bases). The V gene's germline CDR1 is LGHNA and CDR2 YSLEER. CDR3 length: 14 residues. Trimming stripped 4 bases from V and 9 bases from J, with 16 bases between. CDR3 amino acids: CASSLYTGTSEQFF. The CDR3 coding sequence is TGCGCCAGCAGCCTCTATACAGGGACGAGTGAGCAGTTCTTC.

On this clone: The sample holds other DNA sequences that translate to the same CDR3. The chain carries TRBV29-1 and TRBJ2-3, with a tentative D call TRBD1 (6 bases). The V end was cut by 5 bases, the J end by 1 base, with 10 bases between. Germline loops: CDR1 SQVTM, CDR2 ANQGSEA. The CDR3 consists of 13 residues. CDR3 coding DNA: TGCAGCGTTATGAGACAGGGCACAGATACGCAGTATTTT. Protein: CSVMRQGTDTQYF.

The rearrangement uses TRBV27 and TRBJ2-7; the match to TRBD1 covers 10 bases. CDR1 is MNHEY and CDR2 is SMNVEV in the germline V gene (reference sequence). After removal of 4 bases from V and 7 bases from J, the junction contained 7 bases not matched to a gene. The CDR3 is made up of 14 amino acids. In DNA, the CDR3 is TGTGCCAGCAGTTCGGACAGGGGGGGTAGAGAGCAGTACTTC. It yields the protein CASSSDRGGREQYF.

The J gene is TRBJ2-2, the V gene TRBV7-2, with unresolved D. Germline CDR1 SGHTA, CDR2 FQGNSA. The CDR3 is 15 residues long. The V and J ends lost 3 bases and 1 base respectively, with 9 bases between them. The CDR3 DNA sequence: TGTGCCAGCAGCTTGGCGACACTGAACACCGGGGAGCTGTTTTTT. It is translated as CASSLATLNTGELFF.

This clone was seen only a few times. The chain is built from TRBV4-1 and TRBJ2-7, with 15 bases identical to TRBD2. Germline CDR1 reads MGHRA; CDR2 reads YSYEKL. The ends lost 7 bases at V and 7 bases at J; junction bases unmatched: 11. CDR3 size: 16 residues. The CDR3 bases are TGCGCCAGCACCGCAAACCCGGGACTAGCGGGGGGTGAGCAGTACTTC. It encodes CASTANPGLAGGEQYF.

The chain carries TRBV6-5 and TRBJ1-2; TRBD1 matches at 7 bases. This CDR3 contains 13 residues. Germline V lookup: CDR1 MNHEY, CDR2 SVGAGI. After removal of 2 bases from V and 7 bases from J, the junction contained 4 bases not matched to a gene. In nucleotides, the CDR3 is TGTGCCAGCAGTTACAGGAACAGGGGTGGCTACACCTTC. Protein sequence: CASSYRNRGGYTF.

The gene calls are TRBV7-9 and TRBJ1-1; 11 nucleotides match TRBD1. This CDR3 has 15 amino acids. Trimming cost V 4 bases and J 4 bases; bases outside gene matches: 5. Germline values: CDR1 SEHNR, CDR2 FQNEAQ (reference sequence). The CDR3 sequence is CASSSIGQGATEAFF. Here the CDR3 DNA reads TGTGCCAGCAGCTCCATTGGACAGGGGGCCACTGAAGCTTTCTTT.

V is TRBV6-1 and J is TRBJ1-2; a weak D match, TRBD1 (5 bases). Trimming left V 6 bases short and J 2 bases short, with 16 bases between. CDR1 is MNHNS, CDR2 SASEGT, per germline. This CDR3 comprises 15 residues. CDR3 DNA sequence: TGTGCCAGCAGCTCCCTCTCGGGGCCAAACTATGGCTACACCTTC. This codes for CASSSLSGPNYGYTF.